The TCR beta chain described here comes from a study of neurological immune-mediated disorders. Findings and caveats of the study: CDR3 amino acid sequences found in expanded clones were never shared across subjects, suggesting private repertoires in all groups.

Using its own MiXCR run on the 5' RACE reads, TCRdb lists one record per CDR3 protein. The sample holds some 48,000 distinct CDR3 sequences, 13% seen once. This clonotype was counted many times. What it binds is not known. The CDR3 sequence is 16 residues long. V was clipped by 4 bases and J by 2 bases; unmatched bases: 7. Germline V CDR1 and CDR2: KGHDR, SFDVKD. Noted time point: longitudinal time-point 2. The unsorted libraries were prepared from 2 million PBMCs (stored at -80 C). This TCR came from a male donor with HTLV-1-associated myelopathy (HAM/TSP). The chain carries TRBV24-1 and TRBJ2-1; 7 nucleotides line up with TRBD1. Specimen: PBMCs. CDR3 protein: CATSDVPGQPYNEQFF. CDR3 nucleotides: TGTGCCACCAGTGACGTCCCGGGACAGCCCTACAATGAGCAGTTCTTC.